This paragraph covers one TCR beta chain sequence. Its specificity is not known. cDNA carried unique molecular identifiers, and a universal primer site was added by template switching. From the 5' RACE reads, TCRdb called clonotypes with MiXCR, one entry per CDR3 protein. The repertoire holds just over 450,000 distinct CDR3 sequences, with over 12% as singletons. These data are taken from a study of identical twins. Whole-study results and caveats: Excess sharing between twins was weaker in beta out-of-frame sequences. Models underestimated TCR alpha sharing (out-of-frame) in monozygotic twins. Low generation-probability sequences were in excess among twin-shared out-of-frame alpha sequences.

This sample also belongs to another study, concerning yellow fever vaccine responses in identical twins.

The specimen sequenced was CD4+ T cells sorted from blood. This clonotype originated in a woman between 18 and 29 years old in good health.

The CDR3: CASSEGGSTGQYF. CDR3 in DNA: TGTGCCAGCAGTGAAGGGGGATCAACAGGGCAGTACTTC. This rearrangement joins TRBV2 to TRBJ2-7; TRBD1 might be the D (5 bases). V was clipped by 1 base and J by 9 bases, with 13 bases between them. Germline V gene data show CDR1 as SNHLY and CDR2 as FYNNEI. This CDR3 region has 13 residues.